Each of the 14 T cell receptor beta chains below was sequenced from the same sample in a study of T cell responses to AZD1222 COVID-19 vaccine. Sequencing used immunoSEQ multiplex PCR; TCRdb keeps in-frame clones, though not all of them. This sample has some 64,000 clones; approximately 90% occur once, and the top ten carry over 5.5%. This specimen consisted of peripheral blood, obtained 28 days after the second dose of the MenACWY control vaccine. The receptors were sampled from an adult who received the MenACWY meningococcal vaccine as a control.

This chain uses TRBV30 with TRBJ1-2; no reliable D call. The CDR3 is 12 amino acids. Germline lookup yields CDR1 GTSNPN and CDR2 SVGIG (reference sequence). Trimming shortened V by 2 bases and J by 6 bases, and 10 bases separated the two germline ends. The CDR3: CAWSKEKHGYTF. The CDR3 DNA follows: TGTGCCTGGAGTAAGGAAAAACATGGCTACACCTTC.

This chain connects TRBV5-1 to TRBJ2-1, with 8 bases identical to TRBD2. After removal of 5 bases from V and 9 bases from J, the junction contained 10 bases not matched to a gene. The CDR3 has 14 amino acids. Per germline, CDR1 SGHRS and CDR2 YFSETQ. In nucleotides, the CDR3 is TGCGCCAGCAGTTATCAAGCGGGAGTCGGTGAGCAGTTCTTC. It translates to CASSYQAGVGEQFF.

J is TRBJ1-6 and V is TRBV4-3, with 8 bases matching TRBD1. The germline V gene encodes CDR1 LGHNA and CDR2 YSLEER. This CDR3 is 16 amino acids long. With 2 bases clipped from V and 6 bases from J, the junction kept 6 bases outside the gene matches. CDR3 coding DNA: TGCGCCAGCAGCCAATTTGACAGGGGAGGTAATTCACCCCTCCACTTT. Its protein product is CASSQFDRGGNSPLHF.

The V call is TRBV19, the J call TRBJ2-1; D is unclear. Germline V gene lookup returns CDR1 LNHDA and CDR2 SQIVND (reference sequence). V was cut by 5 bases and J by 8 bases, with 7 bases left in between. The CDR3 extends over 11 amino acids. The CDR3 DNA follows: TGTGCCAGTAGTCCTGACCATGAGCAGTTCTTC. This codes for CASSPDHEQFF.

The CDR3 sequence is CSVTGGSDQPQHF. The CDR3 DNA is TGCAGCGTGACAGGGGGCTCGGATCAGCCCCAGCATTTT. The chain employs TRBV29-1 and TRBJ1-5; 10 bases fit TRBD1. The CDR3 sequence is 13 residues long. Germline values: CDR1 SQVTM, CDR2 ANQGSEA. With V trimmed by 6 bases and J by 5 bases, 4 bases remained unmatched.

This rearrangement joins TRBV18 to TRBJ1-2; the D gene is possibly TRBD1 (6 bases). CDR3 length equals 15 residues. The V and J ends lost 5 bases and 4 bases respectively, with 17 bases between them. CDR1 and CDR2 from the germline V gene are KGHSH and LQKENI. This CDR3 reads CASSTPPDSPYGYTF. CDR3 sequence (DNA): TGTGCCAGCTCAACCCCCCCGGACAGCCCCTATGGCTACACCTTC.

The chain carries TRBV7-9 and TRBJ2-3; TRBD2 matches at 10 bases. The V and J ends lost 6 bases and 9 bases, in that order; junction bases with no gene match: 15. The CDR3 spans 16 residues. CDR1 is SEHNR, CDR2 FQNEAQ, per germline (reference sequence). DNA of the CDR3: TGTGCCAGCAGTTATCCGGGACTAGCGCCTAGAGACACGCAGTATTTT. Its translation: CASSYPGLAPRDTQYF.

The chain uses TRBV2 and TRBJ1-1; D remains ambiguous. V was pared by 1 base and J by 1 base, with 4 bases between. The germline gives CDR1 SNHLY, CDR2 FYNNEI. CDR3 size: 13 residues. The CDR3 loop is CASSEGRNTEAFF. CDR3 in DNA: TGTGCCAGCAGTGAAGGACGGAACACTGAAGCTTTCTTT.

The chain couples TRBV6-5 to TRBJ2-3; 7 nucleotides align to TRBD2. The length of the CDR3 is 14 residues. CDR1 is MNHEY and CDR2 is SVGAGI in the germline V gene. V was clipped by 10 bases and J by 1 base; unmatched bases: 8. For the CDR3, the DNA is TGTGCCACCCAAGCGGGACGAGGCACAGATACGCAGTATTTT. It is translated as CATQAGRGTDTQYF.

This rearrangement joins TRBV9 to TRBJ2-3; 12 bases line up with TRBD2. The CDR3 is made up of 16 amino acids. Germline values: CDR1 SGDLS, CDR2 YYNGEE. V was clipped by 4 bases and J by 2 bases; unmatched bases: 5. CDR3 loop: CASSSRTSGDTDTQYF. The CDR3 bases are TGTGCCAGCAGCTCCCGGACTAGCGGGGACACAGATACGCAGTATTTT.

This chain joins TRBV13 and TRBJ2-3; either TRBD1 or TRBD2 may supply D (6 bases each). The ends were cut back, 5 bases at V and 1 base at J, with 13 bases in the middle. The CDR3 has 15 amino acids. The germline gives CDR1 PRHDT, CDR2 FYEKMQ (reference sequence). The CDR3 loop is CASSARGDGTDTQYF. The CDR3 coding sequence is TGTGCCAGCAGCGCGAGGGGGGACGGCACAGATACGCAGTATTTT.

V is TRBV18 and J is TRBJ2-5; 7 bases are shared with TRBD2. V lost 3 bases, J lost 2 bases, and 3 bases stayed unmatched. The CDR3 spans 14 residues. CDR1 and CDR2 from the germline V gene are KGHSH and LQKENI. CDR3 protein: CASSPAGGQETQYF. DNA for the CDR3: TGTGCCAGCTCACCGGCCGGGGGGCAAGAGACCCAGTACTTC.

This clone was found once. The chain recombines TRBV27 with TRBJ2-5, with unresolved D. The CDR3 totals 15 residues. Trimming took off 1 base at V and 0 bases at J, with 9 bases between the two ends. The germline V gene encodes CDR1 MNHEY and CDR2 SMNVEV (reference sequence). The DNA for the CDR3 is TGTGCCAGCAGTTTATACCGACCAAACCAAGAGACCCAGTACTTC. Translated: CASSLYRPNQETQYF.

In DNA, the CDR3 is TGTGCCAGCAGTAACGACCGGGCCTACGAGCAGTACTTC. This sequence encodes CASSNDRAYEQYF. The J gene is TRBJ2-7, the V gene TRBV6-6; D is uncertain. The CDR3 totals 13 residues. Trimming removed 5 bases at V and 2 bases at J, with 10 bases between. Germline lookup yields CDR1 MNHNY and CDR2 SVGAGI (reference sequence).